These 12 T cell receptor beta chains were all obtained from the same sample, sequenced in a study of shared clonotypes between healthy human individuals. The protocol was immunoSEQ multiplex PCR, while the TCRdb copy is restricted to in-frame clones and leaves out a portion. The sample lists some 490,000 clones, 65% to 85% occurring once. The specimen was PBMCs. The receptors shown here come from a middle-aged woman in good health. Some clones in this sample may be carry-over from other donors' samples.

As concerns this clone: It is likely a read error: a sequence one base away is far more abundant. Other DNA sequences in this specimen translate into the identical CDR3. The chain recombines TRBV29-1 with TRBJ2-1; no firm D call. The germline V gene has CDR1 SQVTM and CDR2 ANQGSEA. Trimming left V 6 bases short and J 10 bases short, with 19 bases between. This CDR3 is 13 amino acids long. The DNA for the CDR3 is TGCAGCGTCGTTGCGTCTCGGGTGGGCGAGCAGTTCTTC. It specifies CSVVASRVGEQFF.

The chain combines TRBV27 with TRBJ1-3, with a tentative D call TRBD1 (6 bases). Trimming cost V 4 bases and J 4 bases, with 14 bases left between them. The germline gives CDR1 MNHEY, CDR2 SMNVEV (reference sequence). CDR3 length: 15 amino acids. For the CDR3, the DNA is TGTGCCAGCAGTTCTTGGGGGGCAGGGGGAAACACCATATATTTT. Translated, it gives CASSSWGAGGNTIYF.

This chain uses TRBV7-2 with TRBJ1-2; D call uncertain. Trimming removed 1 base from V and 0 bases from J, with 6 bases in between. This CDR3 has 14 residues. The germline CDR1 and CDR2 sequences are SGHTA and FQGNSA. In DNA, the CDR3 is TGTGCCAGCAGCTTAGTATTAGCTAACTATGGCTACACCTTC. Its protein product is CASSLVLANYGYTF.

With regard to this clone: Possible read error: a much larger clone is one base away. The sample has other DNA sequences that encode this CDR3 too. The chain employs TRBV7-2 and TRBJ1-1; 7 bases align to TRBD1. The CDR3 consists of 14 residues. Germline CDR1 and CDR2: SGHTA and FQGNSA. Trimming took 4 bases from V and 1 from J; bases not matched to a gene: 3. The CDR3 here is CASSYGTANTEAFF. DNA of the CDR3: TGTGCCAGCAGCTACGGGACAGCGAACACTGAAGCTTTCTTT.

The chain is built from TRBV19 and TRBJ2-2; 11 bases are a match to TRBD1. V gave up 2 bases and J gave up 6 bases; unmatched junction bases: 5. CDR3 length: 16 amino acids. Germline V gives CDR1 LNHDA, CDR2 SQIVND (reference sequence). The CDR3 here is CASSIPRDRGSGELFF. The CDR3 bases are TGTGCCAGTAGTATACCCCGGGACAGGGGGTCCGGGGAGCTGTTTTTT.

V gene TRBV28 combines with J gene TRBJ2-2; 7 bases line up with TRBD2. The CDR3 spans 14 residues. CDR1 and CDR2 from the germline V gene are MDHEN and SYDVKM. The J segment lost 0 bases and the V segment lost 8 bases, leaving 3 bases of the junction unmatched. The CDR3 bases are TGTGCCAGCCGGCGGGAGCCGAACACCGGGGAGCTGTTTTTT. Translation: CASRREPNTGELFF.

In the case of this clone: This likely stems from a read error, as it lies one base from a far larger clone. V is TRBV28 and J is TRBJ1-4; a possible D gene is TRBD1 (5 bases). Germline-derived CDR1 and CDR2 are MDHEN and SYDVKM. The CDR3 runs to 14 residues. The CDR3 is CASGLGQGRGKLFF. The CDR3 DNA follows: TGTGCCAGCGGTTTAGGACAAGGGAGGGGAAAACTGTTTTTT.

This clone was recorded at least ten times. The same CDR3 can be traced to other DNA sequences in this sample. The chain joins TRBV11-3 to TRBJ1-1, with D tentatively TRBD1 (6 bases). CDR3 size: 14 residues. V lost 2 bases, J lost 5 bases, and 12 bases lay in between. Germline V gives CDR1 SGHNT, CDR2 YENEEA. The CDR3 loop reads CASSLNRVGTEAFF. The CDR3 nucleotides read TGTGCCAGCAGCTTAAACAGGGTTGGTACTGAAGCTTTCTTT.

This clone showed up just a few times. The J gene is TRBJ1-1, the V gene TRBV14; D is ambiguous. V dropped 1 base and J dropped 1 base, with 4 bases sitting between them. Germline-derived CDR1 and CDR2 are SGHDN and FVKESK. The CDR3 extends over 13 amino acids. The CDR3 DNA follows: TGTGCCAGCAGCCAAGTAGGGAACACTGAAGCTTTCTTT. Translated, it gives CASSQVGNTEAFF.

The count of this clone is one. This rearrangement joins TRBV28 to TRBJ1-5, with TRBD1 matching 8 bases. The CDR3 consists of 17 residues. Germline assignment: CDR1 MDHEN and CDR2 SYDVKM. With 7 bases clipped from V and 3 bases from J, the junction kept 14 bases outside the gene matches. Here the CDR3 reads CASTATRGQADNQPQHF. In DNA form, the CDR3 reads TGTGCCAGCACCGCGACCCGGGGACAGGCAGACAATCAGCCCCAGCATTTT.

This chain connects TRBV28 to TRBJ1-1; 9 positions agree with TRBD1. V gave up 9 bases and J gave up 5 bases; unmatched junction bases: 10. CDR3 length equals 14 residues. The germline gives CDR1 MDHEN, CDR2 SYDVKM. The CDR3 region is CASHDRGVWTEAFF. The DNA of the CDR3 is TGTGCCAGTCACGACAGGGGGGTGTGGACTGAAGCTTTCTTT.

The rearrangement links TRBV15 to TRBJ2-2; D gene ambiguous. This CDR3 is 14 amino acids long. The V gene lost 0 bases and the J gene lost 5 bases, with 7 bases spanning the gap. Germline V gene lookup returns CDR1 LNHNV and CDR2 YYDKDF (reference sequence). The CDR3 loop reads CATSRDPTTGELFF. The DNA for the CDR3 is TGTGCCACCAGCAGAGATCCCACGACCGGGGAGCTGTTTTTT.